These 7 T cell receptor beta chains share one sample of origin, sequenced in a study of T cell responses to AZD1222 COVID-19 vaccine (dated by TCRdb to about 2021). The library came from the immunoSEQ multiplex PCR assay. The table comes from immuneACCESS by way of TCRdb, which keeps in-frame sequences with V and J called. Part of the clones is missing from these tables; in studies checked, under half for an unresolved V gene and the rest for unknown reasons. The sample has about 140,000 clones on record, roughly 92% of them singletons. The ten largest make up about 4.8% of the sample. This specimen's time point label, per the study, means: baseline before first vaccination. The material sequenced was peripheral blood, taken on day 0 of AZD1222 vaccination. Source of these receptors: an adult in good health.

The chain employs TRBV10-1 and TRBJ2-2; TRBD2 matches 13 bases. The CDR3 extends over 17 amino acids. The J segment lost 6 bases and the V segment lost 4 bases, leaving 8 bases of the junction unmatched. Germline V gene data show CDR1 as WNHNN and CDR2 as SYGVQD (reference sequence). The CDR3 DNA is TGCGCCAGCAGTGGATACCGGACTAGCGGGGGACCCGGGGAGCTGTTTTTT. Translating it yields CASSGYRTSGGPGELFF.

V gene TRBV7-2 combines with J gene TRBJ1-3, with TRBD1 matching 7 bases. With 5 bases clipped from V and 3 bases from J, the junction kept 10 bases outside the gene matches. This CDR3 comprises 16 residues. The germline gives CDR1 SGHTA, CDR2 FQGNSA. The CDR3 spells CASSLLQGIGGNTIYF. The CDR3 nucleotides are TGTGCCAGCAGCCTATTACAGGGGATTGGTGGAAACACCATATATTTT.

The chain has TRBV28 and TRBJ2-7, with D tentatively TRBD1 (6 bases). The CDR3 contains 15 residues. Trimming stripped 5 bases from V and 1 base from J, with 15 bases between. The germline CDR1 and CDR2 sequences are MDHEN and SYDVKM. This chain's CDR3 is CASSPPGTKSYEQYF. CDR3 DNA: TGTGCCAGCAGTCCCCCCGGGACAAAATCCTACGAGCAGTACTTC.

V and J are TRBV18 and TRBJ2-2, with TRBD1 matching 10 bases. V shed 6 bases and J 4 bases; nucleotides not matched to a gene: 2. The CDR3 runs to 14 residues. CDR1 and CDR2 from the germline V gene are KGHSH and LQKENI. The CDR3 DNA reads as TGTGCCAGCTCCGGGACAGGGGCCACCGGGGAGCTGTTTTTT. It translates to CASSGTGATGELFF.

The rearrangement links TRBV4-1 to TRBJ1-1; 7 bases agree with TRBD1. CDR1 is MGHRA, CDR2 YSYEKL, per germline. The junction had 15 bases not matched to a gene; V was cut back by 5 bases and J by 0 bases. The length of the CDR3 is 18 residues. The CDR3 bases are TGCGCCAGCAGCGAAACCGACAGGGCCCTTTTTATGAACACTGAAGCTTTCTTT. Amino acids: CASSETDRALFMNTEAFF.

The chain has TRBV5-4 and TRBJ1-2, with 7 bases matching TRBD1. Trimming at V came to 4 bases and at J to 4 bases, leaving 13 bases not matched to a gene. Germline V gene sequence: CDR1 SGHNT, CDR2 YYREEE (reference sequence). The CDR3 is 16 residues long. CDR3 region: CASSQKTGPLGYGYTF. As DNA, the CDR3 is TGTGCCAGCAGCCAGAAGACAGGGCCATTGGGCTATGGCTACACCTTC. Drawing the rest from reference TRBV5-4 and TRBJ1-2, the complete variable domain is ETGVTQSPTHLIKTRGQQVTLRCSSQSGHNTVSWYQQALGQGPQFIFQYYREEENGRGNFPPRFSGLQFPNYSSELNVNALELDDSALYLCASSQKTGPLGYGYTFGSGTRLTVV.

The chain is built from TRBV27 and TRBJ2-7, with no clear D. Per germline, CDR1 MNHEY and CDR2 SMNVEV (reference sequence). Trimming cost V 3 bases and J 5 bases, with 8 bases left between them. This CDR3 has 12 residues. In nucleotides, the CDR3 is TGTGCCAGCAGTTTCCCGGGTGACGAGCAGTACTTC. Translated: CASSFPGDEQYF.